This paragraph reports one T cell receptor beta chain. TCRdb re-called the RT-PCR reads with MiXCR, one entry per CDR3 protein. The sample has about 680,000 distinct CDR3 sequences; 11% to 15% are singletons. V lost 5 bases and J 8 bases, leaving 12 bases between the germline ends. The CDR3 is made up of 12 amino acids. From germline, CDR1 is SEHNR and CDR2 FQNEAQ (reference sequence). This chain links TRBV7-9 with TRBJ1-2; no firm D call. This clonotype originated in a female donor in good health, serving as a healthy control. The sequencing sample was made of memory CD4+ T cells from blood. As DNA, the CDR3 is TGTGCCAGCAGCCAGTCCCAAGGGGGCTACACCTTC. Residues: CASSQSQGGYTF.